These 30 T cell receptor beta chains were all obtained from the same sample, sequenced in a study of response to subunit inactivated influenza vaccine. TCRdb analysed the RT-PCR reads with MiXCR anew, one entry per CDR3 protein. Of roughly 550,000 distinct CDR3 sequences listed, around 25% are singletons. The data were also submitted as part of a second study, on T cells expressing NK-cell markers. That paper notes: Beta-chain TCR cDNA was generated via 5'RACE template switching with UMIs.

This material consisted of CD4+ T cells sorted from PBMCs, taken 11 to 12 days after vaccination. The receptors originated from a man in his fifties who received an inactivated influenza vaccine.

This sequence joins TRBV10-1 and TRBJ1-1; D perhaps matches TRBD1 (6 bases). Germline lookup yields CDR1 WNHNN and CDR2 SYGVQD (reference sequence). This CDR3 spans 14 amino acids. V was trimmed by 6 bases and J by 7 bases, leaving 18 bases between them. Here the CDR3 reads CASSQGPRSIEAFF. For the CDR3, the DNA is TGCGCCAGCAGCCAGGGGCCCCGAAGTATTGAAGCTTTCTTT.

This clonotype was picked up a small number of times. The genes are TRBV10-3 and TRBJ2-3, with TRBD2 as a possible D gene (6 bases). Trimming pared 6 bases from V and 1 base from J, leaving 14 bases between. The CDR3 loop spans 15 amino acids. Germline V gene lookup returns CDR1 ENHRY and CDR2 SYGVKD. CDR3 DNA: TGTGCCATCAGAAGGGGACTCGTCGGCACAGATACGCAGTATTTT. Amino acids: CAIRRGLVGTDTQYF.

V usage is TRBV9 and J usage is TRBJ2-7, with 10 bases that match TRBD2. Unmatched junction bases numbered 3, after V lost 3 bases and J lost 3 bases. CDR1 is SGDLS and CDR2 is YYNGEE in the germline V gene. The CDR3 loop spans 14 amino acids. The CDR3 nucleotides are TGTGCCAGCAGCGAAGGACTAGCGGTCTACGAGCAGTACTTC. This codes for CASSEGLAVYEQYF.

The rearrangement joins TRBV7-2 to TRBJ2-7; tentatively, D is TRBD1 (5 bases). The CDR3 is made up of 15 amino acids. Trimming pared 2 bases from V and 2 bases from J, leaving 13 bases between. Germline assignment: CDR1 SGHTA and CDR2 FQGNSA. The CDR3 DNA reads TGTGCCAGCAGCTTACAACCAGGGCTGGCCTACGAGCAGTACTTC. It is translated as CASSLQPGLAYEQYF. Full variable domain (missing parts from reference TRBV7-2 and TRBJ2-7): GAGVSQSPSNKVTEKGKDVELRCDPISGHTALYWYRQSLGQGLEFLIYFQGNSAPDKSGLPSDRFSAERTGGSVSTLTIQRTQQEDSAVYLCASSLQPGLAYEQYFGPGTRLTVT.

This clonotype was observed a few times. The V and J genes are TRBV14 and TRBJ1-1, with TRBD1 as a possible D gene (5 bases). Germline-derived CDR1 and CDR2 are SGHDN and FVKESK. Trimming stripped 1 base from V and 5 bases from J, with 11 bases between. The CDR3 consists of 14 residues. This chain's CDR3 is CASSQVGGKTEAFF. The CDR3 DNA reads as TGTGCCAGCAGCCAAGTTGGGGGGAAGACTGAAGCTTTCTTT.

This clonotype has just a few counts. The chain joins TRBV28 to TRBJ2-2; 9 bases align to TRBD2. The V segment lost 6 bases and the J segment 5 bases; nucleotides outside the gene matches: 10. The CDR3 length is 16 residues. CDR1 is MDHEN, CDR2 SYDVKM, per germline. CDR3 sequence (DNA): TGTGCCAGCAGCGGATTTAGCGGGAGAGGAACCGGGGAGCTGTTTTTT. This gives the protein CASSGFSGRGTGELFF.

This clonotype was recorded a few times. V gene TRBV7-2 combines with J gene TRBJ2-7; D is ambiguous. The CDR3 contains 15 residues. Trimming left V 1 base short and J 0 bases short, with 10 bases between. Germline CDR1 and CDR2: SGHTA and FQGNSA. CDR3 nucleotides: TGTGCCAGCAGCTTAGGCAGCCAAATCTCCTACGAGCAGTACTTC. Translating gives CASSLGSQISYEQYF.

At least ten counts were recorded for this clonotype. The chain links TRBV20-1 to TRBJ1-1, with 7 bases lining up with TRBD1. The CDR3 totals 13 residues. From germline, CDR1 is DFQATT and CDR2 SNEGSKA (reference sequence). V shed 5 bases and J 2 bases; nucleotides not matched to a gene: 5. Written as DNA, the CDR3 is TGCAGTGCTGAGGACAGGTCAAACACTGAAGCTTTCTTT. Protein: CSAEDRSNTEAFF.

This clonotype was seen only a few times. The chain joins TRBV20-1 to TRBJ1-5; D may be TRBD1 (5 bases). Trimming pared 0 bases from V and 2 bases from J, leaving 8 bases between. Germline assignment: CDR1 DFQATT and CDR2 SNEGSKA (reference sequence). This CDR3 spans 14 amino acids. CDR3 nucleotide sequence: TGCAGTGCTAGAGAATCACAGGGCAATCAGCCCCAGCATTTT. It yields the protein CSARESQGNQPQHF.

This clonotype was counted many times. CDR3 bases: TGTGCCAGCAGTACACAGGGGAGGGGGCATATAAGGGGTGGCTACACCTTC. Protein product: CASSTQGRGHIRGGYTF. The chain links TRBV12-3 or TRBV12-4 to TRBJ1-2, with TRBD1 matching 7 bases. CDR3 length equals 17 residues. V shed 5 bases, J shed 7 bases, and the junction held 19 bases outside the gene matches.

The chain employs TRBV6-5 and TRBJ1-3; D is perhaps TRBD1 (5 bases). The CDR3 totals 16 residues. Trimming cost V 0 bases and J 0 bases, with 9 bases left between them. Germline CDR1 is MNHEY and CDR2 is SVGAGI. As DNA, the CDR3 is TGTGCCAGCAGTTACTCGGAGGGGCACTCTGGAAACACCATATATTTT. It specifies CASSYSEGHSGNTIYF.

This clonotype appeared a few times. The V call is TRBV12-3 or TRBV12-4, the J call TRBJ2-1, with D unclear. This CDR3 has 13 residues. V lost 6 bases and J 9 bases, leaving 15 bases between the germline ends. CDR3 sequence reads: CASSFSARTEQFF. The CDR3 region has the DNA TGTGCCAGCAGCTTCTCCGCAAGGACTGAGCAGTTCTTC.

In its sample, this clonotype was seen a few times. The V gene is TRBV7-2, the J gene TRBJ2-1; D remains unclear. This CDR3 spans 13 amino acids. CDR1 is SGHTA and CDR2 is FQGNSA in the germline V gene. Trimming removed 5 bases at V and 6 bases at J, with 11 bases between. The CDR3 DNA follows: TGTGCCAGCAGCCTGAGGATCCTCAATGAGCAGTTCTTC. This sequence encodes CASSLRILNEQFF.

This chain connects TRBV5-6 to TRBJ2-6, with D unclear. V shed 4 bases and J shed 4 bases, with 15 bases lying between them. The CDR3 sequence is 16 residues long. Per germline, CDR1 SGHDT and CDR2 YYEEEE. The CDR3, as DNA: TGTGCCAGCAGCACCTCCCGGGTTGAGGGGGCCAACGTCCTGACTTTC. Amino acid sequence: CASSTSRVEGANVLTF.

This clonotype appeared a few times. V is TRBV13 and J is TRBJ1-4; no clear D. Germline V CDR1 and CDR2: PRHDT, FYEKMQ (reference sequence). Trimming took off 5 bases at V and 8 bases at J, with 12 bases between the two ends. This CDR3 is 13 amino acids long. As DNA, the CDR3 is TGTGCCAGCAGCCTTAGACCCAGGGAAAAACTGTTTTTT. Translating gives CASSLRPREKLFF. Combining the CDR3 with reference TRBV13 and TRBJ1-4 gives the whole variable domain AAGVIQSPRHLIKEKRETATLKCYPIPRHDTVYWYQQGPGQDPQFLISFYEKMQSDKGSIPDRFSAQQFSDYHSELNMSSLELGDSALYFCASSLRPREKLFFGSGTQLSVL.

The chain links TRBV11-2 to TRBJ2-1; maybe TRBD2 (6 bases). The CDR3 is 16 amino acids. The ends were cut back, 5 bases at V and 1 base at J, with 15 bases in the middle. Germline CDR1 and CDR2: SGHAT and FQNNGV. This CDR3 reads CASSPVRGFSYNEQFF. Here the CDR3 DNA reads TGTGCCAGCAGCCCCGTGCGGGGCTTTTCCTACAATGAGCAGTTCTTC.

This clonotype was counted ten times or more. The rearrangement uses TRBV29-1 and TRBJ2-3, with D maybe TRBD2 (6 bases). Trimming left V 7 bases short and J 0 bases short, with 11 bases between. Germline V lookup: CDR1 SQVTM, CDR2 ANQGSEA. The CDR3 loop spans 13 amino acids. CDR3 sequence (DNA): TGCAGCGGCTGCAGCGGGAGCACAGATACGCAGTATTTT. This codes for CSGCSGSTDTQYF.

The chain links TRBV2 to TRBJ1-4; no definite D call. The CDR3 sequence is 15 residues long. Germline loops: CDR1 SNHLY, CDR2 FYNNEI. The ends were cut back, 6 bases at V and 3 bases at J, with 14 bases in the middle. The CDR3 DNA sequence: TGTGCCAGCAGCCGCTCCGGCAACCCTAATGAAAAACTGTTTTTT. Protein: CASSRSGNPNEKLFF. Complete variable domain (other parts from reference TRBV2 and TRBJ1-4): EPEVTQTPSHQVTQMGQEVILRCVPISNHLYFYWYRQILGQKVEFLVSFYNNEISEKSEIFDDQFSVERPDGSNFTLKIRSTKLEDSAMYFCASSRSGNPNEKLFFGSGTQLSVL.

The CDR3: CSASTGGDGYTF. Here the CDR3 DNA reads TGCAGTGCGAGTACAGGGGGCGATGGCTACACCTTC. The chain employs TRBV20-1 and TRBJ1-2; TRBD1 matches at 9 bases. The CDR3 has 12 residues. V dropped 6 bases and J dropped 6; count of bases not matched to a gene: 5. From germline, CDR1 is DFQATT and CDR2 SNEGSKA (reference sequence).

This clonotype has only a few counts. The chain uses TRBV6-1 and TRBJ2-6; 7 bases line up with TRBD1. Germline V CDR1 and CDR2: MNHNS, SASEGT. The CDR3 spans 15 residues. V shed 7 bases and J 3 bases; nucleotides not matched to a gene: 6. CDR3 sequence: CASTPRGFGANVLTF. The CDR3, as DNA: TGTGCCAGCACCCCCAGGGGGTTTGGGGCCAACGTCCTGACTTTC.

The chain has TRBV5-5 and TRBJ2-1; the match to TRBD2 covers 9 bases. Germline CDR1 is SGHKS and CDR2 is YYEKEE (reference sequence). This CDR3 has 15 amino acids. Unmatched junction bases numbered 3, after V lost 1 base and J lost 4 bases. CDR3: CASSLSLAGYNEQFF. DNA of the CDR3: TGTGCCAGCAGCTTGTCGCTAGCGGGATACAATGAGCAGTTCTTC.

This clonotype was counted a few times. This chain uses TRBV20-1 with TRBJ1-1; 8 positions agree with TRBD1. V lost 6 bases, J lost 5 bases, and 8 bases stayed unmatched. This CDR3 is 13 amino acids long. Germline values: CDR1 DFQATT, CDR2 SNEGSKA (reference sequence). This CDR3 reads CSAHQGAMTEAFF. The CDR3 nucleotides read TGCAGTGCCCACCAGGGGGCGATGACTGAAGCTTTCTTT.

V and J are TRBV6-5 and TRBJ1-1; D remains unclear. The germline V gene has CDR1 MNHEY and CDR2 SVGAGI. This CDR3 is built from 15 residues. With 5 bases removed from V and 10 bases from J, the gap between germline ends came to 23 bases. The CDR3 nucleotides read TGTGCCAGCAGTGTACCGACGCGGGAGTTGACCCCAGCTTTCTTT. It is translated as CASSVPTRELTPAFF.

This clonotype was seen more than once but under ten times. The chain uses TRBV7-2 and TRBJ1-5; weak D call: TRBD1 (5 bases). CDR1 and CDR2 (germline): SGHTA, FQGNSA. This CDR3 is 15 amino acids long. Trimming took 0 bases from V and 6 from J, leaving 12 bases between them. DNA for the CDR3: TGTGCCAGCAGCTTAGCTCAGGGTTTCTTTCAGCCCCAGCATTTT. Translated, it gives CASSLAQGFFQPQHF.

The rearrangement joins TRBV27 to TRBJ2-1; D is ambiguous. This CDR3 is built from 14 residues. V dropped 5 bases and J dropped 3 bases, with 11 bases sitting between them. The germline V gene encodes CDR1 MNHEY and CDR2 SMNVEV (reference sequence). The CDR3 DNA is TGTGCCAGCAGTCCTACCGGCCACTACAATGAGCAGTTCTTC. The encoded protein is CASSPTGHYNEQFF.

Only a few counts were recorded for this clonotype. The chain is built from TRBV10-3 and TRBJ2-1; no clear D. The germline V gene encodes CDR1 ENHRY and CDR2 SYGVKD. This CDR3 spans 12 amino acids. The germline V and J ends were trimmed by 7 bases and 7 bases, with 11 bases remaining between them. DNA for the CDR3: TGTGCCATCAAACTCGGTGGTAATGAGCAGTTCTTC. This encodes CAIKLGGNEQFF.

This clonotype was counted a few times. The chain links TRBV2 to TRBJ2-7; 8 nucleotides match TRBD1. The V gene's germline CDR1 is SNHLY and CDR2 FYNNEI. J lost 2 bases, V lost 7 bases, and 7 bases had no gene match. The CDR3 runs to 14 residues. This CDR3 is CASTFLTGAYEQYF. CDR3 sequence (DNA): TGTGCCAGCACTTTCTTGACAGGGGCCTACGAGCAGTACTTC.

This clonotype came up a few times. This chain uses TRBV20-1 with TRBJ2-3, with 8 bases lining up with TRBD2. The germline CDR1 and CDR2 sequences are DFQATT and SNEGSKA (reference sequence). V shed 0 bases and J 1 base; nucleotides not matched to a gene: 12. The length of the CDR3 is 18 residues. The CDR3 sequence is CSARERAGGDWRTDTQYF. As DNA, the CDR3 is TGCAGTGCTAGAGAGCGGGCGGGAGGTGATTGGCGCACAGATACGCAGTATTTT.

This clonotype was seen ten or more times. This chain links TRBV7-9 with TRBJ2-5; D not resolved. CDR1 is SEHNR and CDR2 is FQNEAQ in the germline V gene (reference sequence). The CDR3 runs to 14 residues. The V end lost 2 bases, the J end lost 5 bases, and 12 bases lay between the germline ends. CDR3 residues: CASSLIGRRETQYF. CDR3 nucleotides: TGTGCCAGCAGCTTAATAGGCAGAAGGGAGACCCAGTACTTC. The full variable domain, its missing parts supplied by reference TRBV7-9 and TRBJ2-5, is DTGVSQNPRHKITKRGQNVTFRCDPISEHNRLYWYRQTLGQGPEFLTYFQNEAQLEKSRLLSDRFSAERPKGSFSTLEIQRTEQGDSAMYLCASSLIGRRETQYFGPGTRLLVL.

This clonotype turned up a few times. The V and J genes are TRBV4-3 and TRBJ2-7; 8 positions match TRBD1. The CDR3 has 15 residues. The V gene end was trimmed by 1 base and the J gene end by 3 bases; junction bases not matched to a gene: 5. Germline CDR1 is LGHNA and CDR2 is YSLEER. The CDR3 sequence: CASSQGDRGSYEQYF. The CDR3 nucleotides read TGCGCCAGCAGCCAAGGTGACAGGGGAAGCTACGAGCAGTACTTC.